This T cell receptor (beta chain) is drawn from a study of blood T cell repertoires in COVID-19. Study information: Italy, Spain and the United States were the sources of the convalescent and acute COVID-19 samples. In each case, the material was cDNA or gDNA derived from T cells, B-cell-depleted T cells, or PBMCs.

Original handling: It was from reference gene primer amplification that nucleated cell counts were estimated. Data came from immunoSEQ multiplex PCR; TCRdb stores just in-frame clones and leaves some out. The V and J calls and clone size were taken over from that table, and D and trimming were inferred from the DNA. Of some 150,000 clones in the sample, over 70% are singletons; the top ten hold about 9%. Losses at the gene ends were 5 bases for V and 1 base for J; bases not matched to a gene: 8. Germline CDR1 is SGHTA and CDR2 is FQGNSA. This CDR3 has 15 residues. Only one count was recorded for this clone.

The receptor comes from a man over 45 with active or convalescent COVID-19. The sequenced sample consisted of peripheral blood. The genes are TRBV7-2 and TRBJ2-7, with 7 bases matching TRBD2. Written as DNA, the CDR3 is TGTGCCAGCAGCCTAGACGGGGGGATGTCCTACGAGCAGTACTTC. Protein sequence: CASSLDGGMSYEQYF.